The 2 T cell receptor beta chains in this list originate from one sample, sequenced in a study of blood T cell repertoires in COVID-19. Generated by immunoSEQ multiplex PCR, the TCRdb table keeps only in-frame clones and is missing some. The sample lists tens of thousands of clones; 87% were seen once. The specimen was peripheral blood. The receptors originated from a human donor with acute or convalescent COVID-19. The donor label of this sample is uncertain.

The V gene is TRBV7-3, the J gene TRBJ2-6, with 7 bases aligning to TRBD1. The junction had 3 bases not matched to a gene; V was cut back by 2 bases and J by 2 bases. This CDR3 contains 16 residues. Germline V gene sequence: CDR1 SGHTA, CDR2 FQGTGA. CDR3 region: CASSLSGTAGANVLTF. The DNA for the CDR3 is TGTGCCAGCAGCTTATCAGGGACAGCTGGGGCCAACGTCCTGACTTTC. The entire variable domain, with the rest obtained from reference TRBV7-3 and TRBJ2-6, is as follows: GAGVSQTPSNKVTEKGKYVELRCDPISGHTALYWYRQSLGQGPEFLIYFQGTGAADDSGLPNDRFFAVRPEGSVSTLKIQRTERGDSAVYLCASSLSGTAGANVLTFGAGSRLTVL.

CDR3 sequence reads: CAWTGQGDYGYTF. DNA of the CDR3: TGTGCCTGGACCGGACAGGGTGACTATGGCTACACCTTC. This chain connects TRBV30 to TRBJ1-2; 8 bases are shared with TRBD1. The CDR3 covers 13 residues. Per the germline V gene, CDR1 is GTSNPN and CDR2 is SVGIG (reference sequence). Trimming cost V 4 bases and J 3 bases; bases outside gene matches: 4.